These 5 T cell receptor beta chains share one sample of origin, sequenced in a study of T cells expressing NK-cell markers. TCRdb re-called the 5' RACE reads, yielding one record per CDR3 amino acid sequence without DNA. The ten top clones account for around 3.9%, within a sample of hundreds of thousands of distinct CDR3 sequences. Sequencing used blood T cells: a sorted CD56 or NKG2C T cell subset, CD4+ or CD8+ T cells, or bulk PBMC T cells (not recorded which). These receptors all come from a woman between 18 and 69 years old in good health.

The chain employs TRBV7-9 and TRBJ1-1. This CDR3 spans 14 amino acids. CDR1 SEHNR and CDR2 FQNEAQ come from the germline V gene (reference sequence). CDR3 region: CASSSGTANTEAFF.

The CDR3 loop reads CSASEGAGTEAFF. The chain combines TRBV20-1 with TRBJ1-1; TCRdb's D call, TRBD1, is unchecked because there is no DNA. There are 13 residues in the CDR3. Germline V gene lookup returns CDR1 DFQATT and CDR2 SNEGSKA (reference sequence).

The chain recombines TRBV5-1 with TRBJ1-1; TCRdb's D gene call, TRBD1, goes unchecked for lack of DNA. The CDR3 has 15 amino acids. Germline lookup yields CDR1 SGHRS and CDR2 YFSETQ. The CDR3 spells CASSLTGTANTEAFF. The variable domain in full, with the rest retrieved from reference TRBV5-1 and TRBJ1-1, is KAGVTQTPRYLIKTRGQQVTLSCSPISGHRSVSWYQQTPGQGLQFLFEYFSETQRNKGNFPGRFSGRQFSNSRSEMNVSTLELGDSALYLCASSLTGTANTEAFFGQGTRLTVV.

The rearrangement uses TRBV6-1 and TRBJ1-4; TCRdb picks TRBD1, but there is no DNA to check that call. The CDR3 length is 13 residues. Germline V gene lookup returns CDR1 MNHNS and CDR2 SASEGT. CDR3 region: CASGQQANEKLFF.

The chain's CDR3 is CASSYSGRDGGELFF. This chain joins TRBV6-5 and TRBJ2-2; the D call of TRBD1 rests on TCRdb alone, since no DNA is present to check it. The CDR3 length is 15 residues. Germline-derived CDR1 and CDR2 are MNHEY and SVGAGI.